This T cell receptor (beta chain) was sequenced during a study of T cell repertoires in cytomegalovirus infection. Study as a whole: Indicated by public TCR beta signatures were CMV infection and matching HLA type. General observations from the study: People with CMV and the relevant HLA were identified by cumulative public TCR beta family frequency. Dominant in the ex vivo response were TCR beta clonotypes restricted by HLA-C and specific for CMV.

There are a few counts of this clonotype. Its specificity is unknown. V lost 6 bases to trimming and J lost 0 bases; unmatched junction nucleotides: 6. Germline CDR1 and CDR2: DFQATT and SNEGSKA (reference sequence). The CDR3 has 17 amino acids. TCRdb re-called the reads with MiXCR, one entry per CDR3 protein. The sample lists 310,000 or so distinct CDR3 sequences; about 9.2% were seen once. Sequencing was done on a sample of PBMCs. The rearrangement joins TRBV20-1 to TRBJ2-6, with TRBD2 identical over 12 bases. The receptor comes from a human donor in good health (CMV status not recorded). Some clones in this sample may be carry-over from other donors' samples. For the CDR3, the DNA is TGCAGTGCCCTGCTAGCGGGGGGGCTCTCTGGGGCCAACGTCCTGACTTTC. The encoded protein is CSALLAGGLSGANVLTF.